The entry that follows covers one TCR beta chain sequence. CD8 cells classed as naive were CD45RO-negative and positively selected for CCR7, excluding terminally differentiated effector memory CD45RA+ cells. The protocol was immunoSEQ multiplex PCR, while the TCRdb copy is restricted to in-frame clones and leaves out a portion. Here the sample spans about 2.1 million clones, about 93% being singletons. After removal of 1 base from V and 3 bases from J, the junction contained 3 bases not matched to a gene. CDR1 is GTSNPN and CDR2 is SVGIG in the germline V gene (reference sequence). The CDR3 is 13 amino acids. These data come from a study of shared clonotypes between healthy human individuals.

The J gene is TRBJ2-7, the V gene TRBV30; 7 bases are a match to TRBD2. The clonotype comes from a man aged 18-30 years in good health. Some clones in this sample may be carry-over from other donors' samples. The material sequenced was naive CD8+ T cells from PBMCs. CDR3 nucleotide sequence: TGTGCCTGGAGTGGACTAGCTTTCTACGAGCAGTACTTC. Its translation is CAWSGLAFYEQYF.